Following are 32 T cell receptor beta chains from one sample sequenced in a study of beta chain features in type 1 diabetes. What was sequenced were expressed TCRB transcripts, since all of the isolated RNA had been reverse transcribed. Some clones are missing from TCRdb's copy, which holds only in-frame ones; the method was immunoSEQ multiplex PCR. Counted here are approximately 470,000 clones, approximately 28% occurring once; the ten biggest clones make up about 0.06%. Sequenced: naive CD4+ T cells from blood. The receptors derive from a man between 18 and 35 years old in good health.

This clone was counted between two and nine times. For the CDR3, the DNA is TGTGCCAGCAGCGCTCAGGCTACGCAGTATTTT. The encoded protein is CASSAQATQYF. The chain uses TRBV5-4 and TRBJ2-3; D ambiguous. CDR3 length: 11 residues. Trimming removed 4 bases at V and 8 bases at J, with 8 bases between. Germline lookup yields CDR1 SGHNT and CDR2 YYREEE (reference sequence).

This clone was seen a handful of times. This chain uses TRBV30 with TRBJ1-2; D is undetermined. Germline V gene data show CDR1 as GTSNPN and CDR2 as SVGIG (reference sequence). V lost 1 base, J lost 10 bases, and 4 bases lay in between. The CDR3 extends over 9 amino acids. CDR3 bases: TGTGCCTGGAGTGCCCCCTACACCTTC. Translated: CAWSAPYTF.

This clone appeared a few times. The V call is TRBV14, the J call TRBJ2-5, with unresolved D. The CDR3 loop spans 14 amino acids. Germline lookup yields CDR1 SGHDN and CDR2 FVKESK. V lost 3 bases, J lost 7 bases, and 15 bases lay in between. The CDR3 DNA sequence: TGTGCCAGCAGCCATGCACAGATCCCGTGGACCCAGTACTTC. Protein sequence: CASSHAQIPWTQYF.

The genes are TRBV6-4 and TRBJ1-2; 9 positions agree with TRBD1. Germline values: CDR1 MRHNA, CDR2 SNTAGT. CDR3 length: 15 residues. The V segment lost 4 bases and the J segment 2 bases; nucleotides outside the gene matches: 5. As DNA, the CDR3 is TGTGCCAGCAGTGCCTCCGGACAGGGGAACTATGGCTACACCTTC. Translating it yields CASSASGQGNYGYTF.

The chain combines TRBV4-1 with TRBJ2-3; D gene unclear. Germline assignment: CDR1 MGHRA and CDR2 YSYEKL. Trimming removed 1 base from V and 1 base from J, with 9 bases in between. The CDR3 length is 15 residues. CDR3 nucleotide sequence: TGCGCCAGCAGCCAAGTAGGAGCGCGCACAGATACGCAGTATTTT. Its protein is CASSQVGARTDTQYF.

J is TRBJ2-7 and V is TRBV7-2; D is possibly TRBD2 (5 bases). The CDR3 runs 14 residues. Trimming took 1 base from V and 3 from J, leaving 10 bases between them. The germline V gene has CDR1 SGHTA and CDR2 FQGNSA. The DNA of the CDR3 is TGTGCCAGCAGCTTAGATTCCGGAGGCTACGAGCAGTACTTC. This gives the protein CASSLDSGGYEQYF.

This chain uses TRBV30 with TRBJ2-3, with D possibly matching TRBD2 (5 bases). CDR1 is GTSNPN, CDR2 SVGIG, per germline (reference sequence). The CDR3 consists of 14 residues. V was pared by 3 bases and J by 0 bases, with 10 bases between. CDR3 residues: CAWRFGGSTDTQYF. The DNA of the CDR3 is TGTGCCTGGAGGTTTGGCGGGAGCACAGATACGCAGTATTTT.

This clone has only a few counts. The rearrangement links TRBV5-1 to TRBJ1-4, with D perhaps TRBD1 (5 bases). Germline values: CDR1 SGHRS, CDR2 YFSETQ. With 5 bases removed from V and 5 bases from J, the gap between germline ends came to 16 bases. The CDR3 loop spans 15 amino acids. CDR3 region: CASSPSPGTNEKLFF. CDR3 DNA: TGCGCCAGCAGTCCCAGTCCGGGGACGAATGAAAAACTGTTTTTT.

The chain couples TRBV29-1 to TRBJ1-2; D is unresolved. V was shortened by 7 bases and J by 6 bases, with 3 bases between the two germline ends. The CDR3 sequence is 8 residues long. CDR1 is SQVTM and CDR2 is ANQGSEA in the germline V gene. The CDR3 region is CSGDGYTF. In DNA form, the CDR3 reads TGCAGCGGGGATGGCTACACCTTC.

As for this clone: Other DNA sequences in this specimen translate into the identical CDR3. The rearrangement links TRBV9 to TRBJ2-6; no clear D. Looked up from germline, CDR1 is SGDLS and CDR2 is YYNGEE. There are 15 residues in the CDR3. Between the trimmed V and J ends, which lost 0 bases and 1 base, there was a span of 5 bases. For the CDR3, the DNA is TGTGCCAGCAGCGTAGGTGGGTCTGGGGCCAACGTCCTGACTTTC. Protein product: CASSVGGSGANVLTF. The full variable domain, with the rest looked up from reference TRBV9 and TRBJ2-6, is DSGVTQTPKHLITATGQRVTLRCSPRSGDLSVYWYQQSLDQGLQFLIQYYNGEERAKGNILERFSAQQFPDLHSELNLSSLELGDSALYFCASSVGGSGANVLTFGAGSRLTVL.

This clone has more than one count but fewer than ten. The chain recombines TRBV30 with TRBJ2-7; D is perhaps TRBD2 (6 bases). The V and J ends lost 1 base and 0 bases respectively, with 16 bases between them. The CDR3 runs to 16 residues. Looked up from germline, CDR1 is GTSNPN and CDR2 is SVGIG (reference sequence). Written as DNA, the CDR3 is TGTGCCTGGAGTGCGATCCTTCTAGCGCCCTCCTACGAGCAGTACTTC. This codes for CAWSAILLAPSYEQYF. Full variable domain (missing parts from reference TRBV30 and TRBJ2-7): SQTIHQWPATLVQPVGSPLSLECTVEGTSNPNLYWYRQAAGRGLQLLFYSVGIGQISSEVPQNLSASRPQDRQFILSSKKLLLSDSGFYLCAWSAILLAPSYEQYFGPGTRLTVT.

This clone was seen a handful of times. The chain recombines TRBV18 with TRBJ2-1, with no clear D. The CDR3 consists of 15 residues. Trimming removed 2 bases at V and 0 bases at J, with 8 bases between. Germline loops: CDR1 KGHSH, CDR2 LQKENI. The CDR3 DNA reads as TGTGCCAGCTCACCAGCCTTCAGCTCCTACAATGAGCAGTTCTTC. It encodes CASSPAFSSYNEQFF.

V gene TRBV28 combines with J gene TRBJ2-1; 7 bases map to TRBD1. This CDR3 has 16 amino acids. J was trimmed by 3 bases and V by 5 bases; bases with no gene match: 10. The germline V gene encodes CDR1 MDHEN and CDR2 SYDVKM. The CDR3 reads CASSPQGTVHYNEQFF. The CDR3, as DNA: TGTGCCAGCAGTCCTCAAGGGACAGTCCACTACAATGAGCAGTTCTTC.

This clone turned up a few times. Different DNA sequences within this sample yield the same CDR3. The genes are TRBV20-1 and TRBJ2-5; D unresolved. From germline, CDR1 is DFQATT and CDR2 SNEGSKA (reference sequence). Trimming removed 7 bases from V and 6 bases from J, with 6 bases in between. The CDR3 is 9 amino acids. CDR3 residues: CSVGKTQYF. CDR3 nucleotides: TGCAGTGTGGGAAAGACCCAGTACTTC.

A few counts support this clone. This rearrangement joins TRBV10-3 to TRBJ2-5, with 12 positions matching TRBD1. CDR3 size: 18 residues. Germline V gives CDR1 ENHRY, CDR2 SYGVKD. V trimming: 3 bases; J trimming: 3 bases; junction bases outside the gene matches: 11. The CDR3 reads CAISEHRDRGPTEETQYF. In DNA form, the CDR3 reads TGTGCCATCAGTGAACACCGGGACAGGGGGCCCACCGAAGAGACCCAGTACTTC.

Concerning this clone: Additional DNA sequences in this sample encode the identical CDR3. This chain connects TRBV15 to TRBJ2-1, with TRBD2 matching 12 bases. Trimming cost V 3 bases and J 2 bases; bases outside gene matches: 2. There are 16 residues in the CDR3. The V gene's germline CDR1 is LNHNV and CDR2 YYDKDF (reference sequence). DNA of the CDR3: TGTGCCACCAGCAGGGGACTAGCGGGCCCCTACAATGAGCAGTTCTTC. It specifies CATSRGLAGPYNEQFF.

The chain links TRBV9 to TRBJ1-1; D is undetermined. Looked up from germline, CDR1 is SGDLS and CDR2 is YYNGEE. The germline V and J ends were trimmed by 0 bases and 3 bases, with 12 bases remaining between them. The CDR3 contains 15 residues. As DNA, the CDR3 is TGTGCCAGCAGCGTAGATAGGCGCGGGGACACTGAAGCTTTCTTT. This gives the protein CASSVDRRGDTEAFF.

To note about this clone: The sample holds other DNA sequences that translate to the same CDR3. CDR3 loop: CASSLAGSGNTIYF. The CDR3 nucleotides are TGTGCCAGCAGCTTAGCCGGGTCCGGAAACACCATATATTTT. V gene TRBV7-9 combines with J gene TRBJ1-3, with no clear D. From germline, CDR1 is SEHNR and CDR2 FQNEAQ (reference sequence). The CDR3 is 14 amino acids. Trimming took 0 bases from V and 4 from J, leaving 7 bases between them.

In this sample, this clone turned up a few times. CDR3 sequence: CASSRSGGFTEAFF. CDR3 sequence (DNA): TGTGCCAGCAGCCGGTCAGGGGGCTTCACTGAAGCTTTCTTT. The chain couples TRBV7-2 to TRBJ1-1; TRBD1 matches at 8 bases. V gave up 5 bases and J gave up 4 bases; unmatched junction bases: 6. The germline V gene encodes CDR1 SGHTA and CDR2 FQGNSA. This CDR3 has 14 residues.

This clone occurred a few times. The V call is TRBV7-9, the J call TRBJ2-3; 7 bases are shared with TRBD2. Germline CDR1 SEHNR, CDR2 FQNEAQ (reference sequence). The CDR3 runs to 16 residues. V shed 3 bases and J 2 bases; nucleotides not matched to a gene: 8. In DNA, the CDR3 is TGTGCCAGCAGCTTTTTAGCGGGCCTCCACACAGATACGCAGTATTTT. It yields the protein CASSFLAGLHTDTQYF.

V usage is TRBV30 and J usage is TRBJ1-4; D unresolved. Looked up from germline, CDR1 is GTSNPN and CDR2 is SVGIG (reference sequence). The CDR3 extends over 13 amino acids. Trimming left V 0 bases short and J 3 bases short, with 5 bases between. CDR3 loop: CAWSVSANEKLFF. The CDR3 DNA follows: TGTGCCTGGAGTGTATCGGCTAATGAAAAACTGTTTTTT. Full variable domain (outside the CDR3, taken from reference TRBV30 and TRBJ1-4): SQTIHQWPATLVQPVGSPLSLECTVEGTSNPNLYWYRQAAGRGLQLLFYSVGIGQISSEVPQNLSASRPQDRQFILSSKKLLLSDSGFYLCAWSVSANEKLFFGSGTQLSVL.

The chain joins TRBV7-9 to TRBJ2-1, with a tentative D call TRBD2 (6 bases). The CDR3 is made up of 14 amino acids. Germline loops: CDR1 SEHNR, CDR2 FQNEAQ (reference sequence). The ends were cut back, 5 bases at V and 7 bases at J, with 15 bases in the middle. In DNA, the CDR3 is TGTGCCAGCAGCCTGACTAGTTATCTGAATGAGCAGTTCTTC. As protein: CASSLTSYLNEQFF.

This clone has just a few counts. The chain recombines TRBV30 with TRBJ2-7, with 7 bases identical to TRBD1. This CDR3 region has 14 residues. The trim removed 3 bases at V and 0 bases at J, leaving 5 bases unmatched. The V gene's germline CDR1 is GTSNPN and CDR2 SVGIG (reference sequence). The CDR3 sequence: CAWSPDRASYEQYF. The CDR3 region has the DNA TGTGCCTGGAGCCCCGACAGGGCCTCCTACGAGCAGTACTTC.

The chain is built from TRBV7-9 and TRBJ2-7, with D hard to call. From germline, CDR1 is SEHNR and CDR2 FQNEAQ (reference sequence). The CDR3 is made up of 12 amino acids. The V and J ends lost 5 bases and 5 bases respectively, with 10 bases between them. The CDR3 bases are TGTGCCAGCAGCCGCGCCCTGCACGAGCAGTACTTC. Protein sequence: CASSRALHEQYF.

This clone was seen a handful of times. The chain is built from TRBV28 and TRBJ1-1; possibly TRBD1 for D (6 bases). V dropped 5 bases and J dropped 0 bases, with 13 bases sitting between them. This CDR3 has 15 amino acids. The germline V gene has CDR1 MDHEN and CDR2 SYDVKM. The CDR3 region has the DNA TGTGCCAGCAGTCCACCCGGACAGCTGAACACTGAAGCTTTCTTT. The encoded protein is CASSPPGQLNTEAFF.

This clone was picked up a small number of times. The chain links TRBV29-1 to TRBJ2-1, with TRBD1 matching 7 bases. The CDR3 extends over 13 amino acids. The V gene's germline CDR1 is SQVTM and CDR2 ANQGSEA. J was trimmed by 9 bases and V by 0 bases; bases with no gene match: 5. CDR3 sequence reads: CSVEDWTGREQFF. The CDR3 DNA follows: TGCAGCGTTGAAGACTGGACAGGTCGTGAGCAGTTCTTC.

This clone was recorded a few times. Distinct nucleotide sequences in the sample also encode this CDR3. The chain combines TRBV30 with TRBJ2-5, with 7 bases aligning to TRBD2. Trimming cost V 0 bases and J 5 bases; bases outside gene matches: 3. The germline gives CDR1 GTSNPN, CDR2 SVGIG (reference sequence). CDR3 size: 13 residues. In DNA, the CDR3 is TGTGCCTGGAGTGTAATGGGGGGGGAGACCCAGTACTTC. Its translation is CAWSVMGGETQYF.

Comments on this clone: Other DNA sequences within the sample encode an identical CDR3. The rearrangement joins TRBV30 to TRBJ1-5, with a tentative D call TRBD1 (6 bases). Trimming took off 0 bases at V and 7 bases at J, with 10 bases between the two ends. CDR1 is GTSNPN and CDR2 is SVGIG in the germline V gene (reference sequence). The CDR3 contains 13 residues. As DNA, the CDR3 is TGTGCCTGGAGTGTAAGGGGGGCCCAGCCCCAGCATTTT. It translates to CAWSVRGAQPQHF.

V is TRBV30 and J is TRBJ2-7; TRBD2 might be the D (6 bases). The CDR3 totals 14 residues. Trimming left V 2 bases short and J 2 bases short, with 13 bases between. Germline V CDR1 and CDR2: GTSNPN, SVGIG (reference sequence). CDR3 nucleotide sequence: TGTGCCTGGAGTTACGTGGGCGGGACCTACGAGCAGTACTTC. Translation gives CAWSYVGGTYEQYF.

The genes are TRBV7-6 and TRBJ2-2; 11 nucleotides line up with TRBD2. Germline V gene data show CDR1 as SGHVS and CDR2 as FNYEAQ. Germline trimming cut 1 base from V and 6 bases from J; bases unmatched to any gene: 7. This CDR3 is 17 amino acids long. The CDR3 sequence: CASSLVLTSGSPGELFF. CDR3 coding DNA: TGTGCCAGCAGCTTAGTTCTAACTAGCGGGAGTCCCGGGGAGCTGTTTTTT.

The CDR3 loop is CAISLLAGGPYEQYF. The CDR3 DNA reads as TGTGCCATCAGTCTACTAGCGGGAGGCCCCTACGAGCAGTACTTC. This chain joins TRBV10-3 and TRBJ2-7; 12 bases are a match to TRBD2. Germline CDR1 is ENHRY and CDR2 is SYGVKD. This CDR3 comprises 15 residues. V trimming: 5 bases; J trimming: 2 bases; junction bases outside the gene matches: 4.

The V and J genes are TRBV5-6 and TRBJ2-1, with a weak D call TRBD1 (5 bases). CDR1 is SGHDT, CDR2 YYEEEE, per germline. Trimming left V 2 bases short and J 9 bases short, with 9 bases between. The CDR3 has 12 amino acids. The CDR3 here is CASSFLQAEQFF. In nucleotides, the CDR3 is TGTGCCAGCAGCTTCTTACAGGCTGAGCAGTTCTTC.